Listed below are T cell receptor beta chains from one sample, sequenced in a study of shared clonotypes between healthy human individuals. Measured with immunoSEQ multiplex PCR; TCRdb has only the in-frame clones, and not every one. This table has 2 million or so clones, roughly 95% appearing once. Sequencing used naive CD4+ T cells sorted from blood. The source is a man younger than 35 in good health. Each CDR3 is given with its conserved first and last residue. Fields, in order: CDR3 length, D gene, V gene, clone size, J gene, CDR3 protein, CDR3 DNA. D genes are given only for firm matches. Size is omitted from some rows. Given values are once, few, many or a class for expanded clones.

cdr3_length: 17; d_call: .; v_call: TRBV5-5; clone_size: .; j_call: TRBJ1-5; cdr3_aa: CASSLAWAAWSNQPQHF; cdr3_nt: TGTGCCAGCAGCTTGGCCTGGGCCGCCTGGAGCAATCAGCCCCAGCATTTT
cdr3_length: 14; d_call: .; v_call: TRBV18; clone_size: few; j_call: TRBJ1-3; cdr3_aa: CASSLQGSGNTIYF; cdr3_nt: TGTGCCAGCTCACTCCAGGGTTCTGGAAACACCATATATTTT
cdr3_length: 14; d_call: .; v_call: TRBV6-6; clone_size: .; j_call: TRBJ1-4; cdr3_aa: CASNAGEVGEKLFF; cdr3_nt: TGTGCCAGCAACGCAGGGGAAGTAGGTGAAAAACTGTTTTTT
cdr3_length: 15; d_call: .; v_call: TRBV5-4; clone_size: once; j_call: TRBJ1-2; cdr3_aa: CASSLEPEGYYGYTF; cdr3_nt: TGTGCCAGCAGCTTGGAGCCCGAAGGCTACTATGGCTACACCTTC
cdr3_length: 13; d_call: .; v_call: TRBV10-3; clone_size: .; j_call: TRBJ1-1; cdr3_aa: CAISGQFGAEAFF; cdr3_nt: TGTGCCATCTCCGGACAGTTTGGGGCTGAAGCTTTCTTT
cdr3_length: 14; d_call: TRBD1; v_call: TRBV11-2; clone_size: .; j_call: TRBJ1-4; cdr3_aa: CASSPDRDIGKLFF; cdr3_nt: TGTGCCAGCAGTCCTGACAGGGACATCGGAAAACTGTTTTTT
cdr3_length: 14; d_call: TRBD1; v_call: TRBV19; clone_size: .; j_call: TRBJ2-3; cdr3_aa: CASSRTGNTDTQYF; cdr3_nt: TGTGCCAGTAGTAGGACAGGCAATACAGATACGCAGTATTTT
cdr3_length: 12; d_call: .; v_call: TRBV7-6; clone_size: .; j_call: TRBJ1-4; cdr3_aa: CASSLGSEKLFF; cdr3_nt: TGTGCCAGCAGCTTAGGATCGGAAAAACTGTTTTTT
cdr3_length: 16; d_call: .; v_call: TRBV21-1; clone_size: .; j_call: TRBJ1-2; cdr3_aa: CASKRTGETTNYGYTF; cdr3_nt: TGTGCATCAAAAAGGACAGGGGAAACTACTAACTATGGCTACACCTTC
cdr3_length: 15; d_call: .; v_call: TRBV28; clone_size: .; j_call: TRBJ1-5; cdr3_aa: CASGFFEGGNQPQHF; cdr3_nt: TGTGCCAGTGGGTTTTTTGAAGGGGGCAATCAGCCCCAGCATTTT
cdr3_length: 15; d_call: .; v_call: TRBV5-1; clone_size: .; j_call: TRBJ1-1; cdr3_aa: CASSFNRKMNTEAFF; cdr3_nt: TGCGCCAGCAGCTTTAATAGGAAAATGAACACTGAAGCTTTCTTT
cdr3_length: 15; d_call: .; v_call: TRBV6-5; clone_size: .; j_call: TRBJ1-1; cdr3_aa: CASRRDLGDSAEAFF; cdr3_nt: TGTGCCAGCAGGAGGGATCTTGGAGACTCCGCTGAAGCTTTCTTT
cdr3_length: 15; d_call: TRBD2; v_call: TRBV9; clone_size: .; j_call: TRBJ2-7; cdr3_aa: CASSPGGVKSYEQYF; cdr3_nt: TGTGCCAGCAGCCCCGGGGGGGTCAAATCCTACGAGCAGTACTTC
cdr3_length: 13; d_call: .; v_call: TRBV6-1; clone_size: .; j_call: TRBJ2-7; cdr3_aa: CASLGQGGNEQYF; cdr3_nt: TGTGCCAGCTTGGGGCAGGGTGGGAACGAGCAGTACTTC
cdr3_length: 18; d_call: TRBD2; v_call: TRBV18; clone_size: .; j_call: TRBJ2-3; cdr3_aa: CASSPVLAGGTGTDTQYF; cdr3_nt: TGTGCCAGCTCACCCGTACTAGCGGGAGGCACTGGCACAGATACGCAGTATTTT
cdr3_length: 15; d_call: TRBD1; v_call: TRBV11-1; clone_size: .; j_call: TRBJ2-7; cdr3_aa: CASSSPGQGSYEQYF; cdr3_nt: TGTGCCAGCAGCTCCCCGGGACAGGGCTCCTACGAGCAGTACTTC
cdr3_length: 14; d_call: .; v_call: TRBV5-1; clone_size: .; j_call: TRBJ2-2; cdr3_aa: CASRGTPGGGELFF; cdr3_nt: TGCGCCAGTCGCGGGACTCCGGGTGGCGGGGAGCTGTTTTTT
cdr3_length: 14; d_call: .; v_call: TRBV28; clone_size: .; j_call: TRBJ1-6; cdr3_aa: CASSFRDRPVALHF; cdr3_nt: TGTGCCAGCAGTTTTCGGGACCGCCCAGTAGCCCTCCACTTT
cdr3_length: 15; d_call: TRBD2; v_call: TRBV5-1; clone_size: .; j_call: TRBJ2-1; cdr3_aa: CASSPGTSGIYEQFF; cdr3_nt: TGCGCCAGCAGCCCCGGGACTAGCGGGATCTATGAGCAGTTCTTC
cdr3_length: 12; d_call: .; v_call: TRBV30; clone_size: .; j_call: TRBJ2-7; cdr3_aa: CAWNRGGGEQYF; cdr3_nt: TGTGCCTGGAACAGGGGGGGAGGCGAGCAGTACTTC
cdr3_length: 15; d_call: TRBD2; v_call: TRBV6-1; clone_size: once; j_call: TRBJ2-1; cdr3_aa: CASSEMREGINEQFF; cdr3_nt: TGTGCCAGCAGTGAAATGCGGGAGGGCATCAATGAGCAGTTCTTC
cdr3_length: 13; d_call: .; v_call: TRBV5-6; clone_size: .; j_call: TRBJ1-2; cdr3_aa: CASSLGGAYGYTF; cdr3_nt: TGTGCCAGCAGCCTGGGCGGGGCCTATGGCTACACCTTC
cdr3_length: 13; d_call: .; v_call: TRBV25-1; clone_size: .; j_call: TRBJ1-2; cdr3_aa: CASSGIPRGGYTF; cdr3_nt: TGTGCCAGCAGTGGAATTCCTAGGGGTGGCTACACCTTC
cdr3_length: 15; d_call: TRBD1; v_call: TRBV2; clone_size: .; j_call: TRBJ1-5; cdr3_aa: CASSGQGIDNQPQHF; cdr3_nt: TGTGCCAGCAGCGGACAGGGGATCGACAATCAGCCCCAGCATTTT
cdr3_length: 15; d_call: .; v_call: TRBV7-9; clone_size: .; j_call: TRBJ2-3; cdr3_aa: CASSLGGAGTDTQYF; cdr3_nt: TGTGCCAGCAGCTTGGGGGGGGCTGGCACAGATACGCAGTATTTT
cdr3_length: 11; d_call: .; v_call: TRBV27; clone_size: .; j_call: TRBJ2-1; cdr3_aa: CASKRNNEQFF; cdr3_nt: TGTGCCAGCAAACGCAATAATGAGCAGTTCTTC